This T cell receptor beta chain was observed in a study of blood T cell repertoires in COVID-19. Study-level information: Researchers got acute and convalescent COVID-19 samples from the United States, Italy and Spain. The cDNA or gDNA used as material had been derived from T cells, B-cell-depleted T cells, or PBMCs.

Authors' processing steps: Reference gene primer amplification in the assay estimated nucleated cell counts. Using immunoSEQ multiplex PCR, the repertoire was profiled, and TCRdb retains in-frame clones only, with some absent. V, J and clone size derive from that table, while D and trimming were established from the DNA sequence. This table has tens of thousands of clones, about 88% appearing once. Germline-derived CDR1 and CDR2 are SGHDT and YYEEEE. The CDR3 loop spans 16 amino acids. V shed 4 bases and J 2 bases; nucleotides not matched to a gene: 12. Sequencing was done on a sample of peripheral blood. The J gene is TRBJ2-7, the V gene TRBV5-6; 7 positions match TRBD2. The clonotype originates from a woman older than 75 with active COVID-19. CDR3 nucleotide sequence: TGTGCCAGCAGCCCGTCTCCGGGACTACCCCCCTACGAGCAGTACTTC. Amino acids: CASSPSPGLPPYEQYF.